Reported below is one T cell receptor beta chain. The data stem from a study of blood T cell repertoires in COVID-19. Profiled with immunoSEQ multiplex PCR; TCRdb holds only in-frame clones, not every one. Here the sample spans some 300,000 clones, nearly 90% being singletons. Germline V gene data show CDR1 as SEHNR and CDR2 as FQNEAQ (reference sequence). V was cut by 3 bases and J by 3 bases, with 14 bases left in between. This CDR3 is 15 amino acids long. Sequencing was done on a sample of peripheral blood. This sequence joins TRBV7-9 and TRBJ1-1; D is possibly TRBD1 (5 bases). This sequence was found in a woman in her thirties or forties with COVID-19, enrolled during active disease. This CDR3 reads CASSLQTGGYTEAFF. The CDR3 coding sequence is TGTGCCAGCAGCTTGCAGACTGGGGGGTACACTGAAGCTTTCTTT.